This TCR beta chain derives from a study of blood T cell repertoires in COVID-19. Whole-study context: T cells, B-cell-depleted T cells, or PBMCs provided the cDNA or gDNA that served as material.

The table came from immunoSEQ multiplex PCR; TCRdb's copy has only in-frame clones and leaves some out. The sample holds fewer than 200,000 clones, 82% seen once. The CDR3 spans 14 residues. Per the germline V gene, CDR1 is SNHLY and CDR2 is FYNNEI. With 5 bases clipped from V and 10 bases from J, the junction kept 12 bases outside the gene matches. The sequencing sample was made of PBMCs or T cells enriched from blood (not recorded which). The chain has TRBV2 and TRBJ1-1; 8 nucleotides match TRBD1. The clonotype comes from a woman aged 60-70 years with acute COVID-19. CDR3 residues: CASSFGQGSFRAFF. The CDR3 coding sequence is TGTGCCAGCAGTTTTGGACAGGGATCTTTCCGAGCTTTCTTT.